The subject of this entry is one TCR beta chain. Its antigen is unknown. A linear amplification protocol produced the TCR libraries from 450 to 500 ng of total RNA. From the reads, TCRdb called clonotypes with MiXCR, one entry per CDR3 protein. The table lists 150,000 to 200,000 distinct CDR3 sequences, about 70% of them singletons, with about 2.1% in the top ten. These data originate in a study of healthy donors' naive CD4 and CD8 T cells. Notes on the study in general: Negatively charged CDR3s marked CD8+ lineage; positively charged CDR3s marked CD4+ lineage. Possible naive T cell homeostatic proliferation bias remained unaddressed.

V dropped 1 base and J dropped 4; count of bases not matched to a gene: 5. Germline V lookup: CDR1 SGHRS, CDR2 YFSETQ. This CDR3 region has 15 residues. The sample comprised naive CD4+ and CD8+ T cells sorted from blood, pooled from several donors. This chain joins TRBV5-1 and TRBJ2-5; 9 bases fit TRBD1. This clonotype was sampled from a pool of human donors in good health; the sample pools cells from several healthy donors. In nucleotides, the CDR3 is TGCGCCAGCAGCTTGACATTGACAGGGGGAGAGACCCAGTACTTC. Protein sequence: CASSLTLTGGETQYF.